Here is one T cell receptor beta chain with its context. Its target is unknown. This sample was included in a study of PD-1 blockade in mismatch repair-deficient tumors. Points from the study as a whole: Tumor-resident clones, often absent from pretreatment blood, expanded after pembrolizumab and then contracted.

The repertoire was sequenced with immunoSEQ multiplex PCR; TCRdb's copy has only in-frame clones and lacks some. The table records around 62,000 clones, more than 75% of them present only once. The germline V gene has CDR1 SEHNR and CDR2 FQNEAQ (reference sequence). V was pared by 5 bases and J by 2 bases, with 2 bases of the junction left unmatched. The CDR3 contains 15 residues. Sample: peripheral blood, taken 2 weeks after starting pembrolizumab. The sequence was collected from an adult with mismatch repair-deficient cancer. This sequence joins TRBV7-9 and TRBJ2-1; 11 bases fit TRBD2. The CDR3 DNA reads as TGTGCCAGCAGCACACTAGCGGGAGCCTACAATGAGCAGTTCTTC. Translating it yields CASSTLAGAYNEQFF.